Only a few counts were recorded for the clone carrying this T cell receptor beta chain. As yet, its antigen is unknown. The V segment lost 4 bases and the J segment 2 bases; nucleotides outside the gene matches: 9. Germline CDR1 reads MGHRA; CDR2 reads YSYEKL. The CDR3 runs to 16 residues. These data are taken from a study of T cell repertoires in cytomegalovirus infection. Background on the study: Public TCR beta signatures were indicative of both CMV infection and a matching HLA type. Regarding the study as a whole: Ex vivo, HLA-C-restricted CMV-specific TCR beta clonotypes prevailed over the rest of the response. The study identified carriers of CMV plus the relevant HLA from cumulative public TCR beta family frequency.

Via MiXCR, TCRdb re-called the reads, giving one row per CDR3 protein. The sample shows 350,000 to 550,000 distinct CDR3 sequences, roughly 30% of them seen only once. J is TRBJ2-7 and V is TRBV4-1, with 9 nucleotides matching TRBD1. The sequence was obtained from a human donor in good health (CMV status not recorded). Some clones in this sample may be carry-over from other donors' samples. The sequenced material came from PBMCs. The CDR3 bases are TGCGCCAGCAGCCCAGGGACAGGGCTAAGGGCCTACGAGCAGTACTTC. This codes for CASSPGTGLRAYEQYF.